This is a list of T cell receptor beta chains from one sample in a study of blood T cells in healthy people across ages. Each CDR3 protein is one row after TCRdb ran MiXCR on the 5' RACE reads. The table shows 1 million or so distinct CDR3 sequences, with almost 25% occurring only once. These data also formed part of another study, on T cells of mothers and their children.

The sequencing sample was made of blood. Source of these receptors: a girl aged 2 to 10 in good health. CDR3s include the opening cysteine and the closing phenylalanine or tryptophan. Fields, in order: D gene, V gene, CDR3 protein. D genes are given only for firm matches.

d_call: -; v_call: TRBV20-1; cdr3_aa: CSGGGRVNTEAFF
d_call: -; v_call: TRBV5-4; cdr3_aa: CASSLFGHPSYEQYF
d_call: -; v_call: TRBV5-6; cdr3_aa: CASSFRAEQYF
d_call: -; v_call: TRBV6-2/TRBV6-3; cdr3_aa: CASREIDRTLKSYEQYF
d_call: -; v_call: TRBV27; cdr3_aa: CASSSRGRNSPLHF
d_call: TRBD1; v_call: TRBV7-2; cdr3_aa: CASSFNIGQGAGNTQYF
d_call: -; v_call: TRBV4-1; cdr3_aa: CASSQDWVRDTQYF
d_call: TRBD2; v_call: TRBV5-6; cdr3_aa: CASSWTGLAAKETQYF
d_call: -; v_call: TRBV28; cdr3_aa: CASSLVGTLSYEQYF
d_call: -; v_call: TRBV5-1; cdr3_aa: CASSLGDASNQPRHF
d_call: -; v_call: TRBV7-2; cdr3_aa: CASSLAGGRMTNEQFF
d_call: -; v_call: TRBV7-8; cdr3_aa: CASSSVGYYNYGYTF
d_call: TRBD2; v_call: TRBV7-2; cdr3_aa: CASSSYMAGLANYNEQFF
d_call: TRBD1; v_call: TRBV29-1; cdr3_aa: CSVTDRVDVDGYTF
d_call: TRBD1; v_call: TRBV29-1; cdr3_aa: CSVVTTGDQMEYEQYF
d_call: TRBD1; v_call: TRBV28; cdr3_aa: CASSLARQGAGKGETQYF
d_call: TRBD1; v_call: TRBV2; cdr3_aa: CASGWDRKNIQYF
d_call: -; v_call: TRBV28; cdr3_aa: CASRRQINYGYTF
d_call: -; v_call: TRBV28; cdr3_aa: CASSHRSGGREKLFF
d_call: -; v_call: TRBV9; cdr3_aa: CASSVRTTDTQYF
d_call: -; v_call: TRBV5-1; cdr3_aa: CASSPLGGTNEKLFF
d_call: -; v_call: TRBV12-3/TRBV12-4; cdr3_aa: CASSFELNGGYTF
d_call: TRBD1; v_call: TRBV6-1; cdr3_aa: CASSLTTGEGDNSPLHF
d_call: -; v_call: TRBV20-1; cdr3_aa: CSARGRFPDLTEAFF
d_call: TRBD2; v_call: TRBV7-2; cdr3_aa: CASSLMRIAGGQETQYF
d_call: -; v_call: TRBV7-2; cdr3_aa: CASSFSSNLGDFNF
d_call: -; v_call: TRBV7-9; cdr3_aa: CASSLGGAPGETQYF
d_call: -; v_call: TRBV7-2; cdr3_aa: CASSLWGGTYSTDTQYF
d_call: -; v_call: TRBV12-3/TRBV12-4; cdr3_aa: CASSPNTDTQYF
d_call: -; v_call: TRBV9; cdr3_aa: CASSAPHGAGELFF
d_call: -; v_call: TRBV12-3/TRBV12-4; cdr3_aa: CASSSPYAVGNTEAFF
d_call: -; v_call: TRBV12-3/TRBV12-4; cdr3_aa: CASSLGPLLNEQFF
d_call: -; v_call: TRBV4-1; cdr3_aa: CASSHSDFNYNEQFF
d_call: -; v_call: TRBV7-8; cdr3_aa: CASSPLAPNEQFF
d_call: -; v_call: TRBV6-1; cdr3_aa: CASSVITSGYTF
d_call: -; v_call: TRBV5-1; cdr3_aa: CASSLANAEEAFF
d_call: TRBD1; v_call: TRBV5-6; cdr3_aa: CASSSTGTRSVATQYF
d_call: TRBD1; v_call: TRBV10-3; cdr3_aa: CAISGGQPHQETQYF
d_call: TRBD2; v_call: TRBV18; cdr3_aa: CASSPALAGDERLYEQYF
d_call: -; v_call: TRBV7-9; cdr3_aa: CASSLASLGGANVLTF
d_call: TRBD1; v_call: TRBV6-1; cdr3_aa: CASSEVTGGTGELFF
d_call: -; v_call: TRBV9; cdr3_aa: CASSPRPRDSPLHF
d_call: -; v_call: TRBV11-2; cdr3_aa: CASSLSVRDTQYF
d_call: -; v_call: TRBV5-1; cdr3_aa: CASSYTPLDTQYF
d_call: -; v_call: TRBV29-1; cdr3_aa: CSVTLQGYEQYF
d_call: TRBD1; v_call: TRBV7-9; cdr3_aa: CASSLGGTGLTEAFF
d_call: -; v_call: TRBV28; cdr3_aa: CASTTTLSGNTIYF
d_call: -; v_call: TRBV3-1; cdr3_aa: CASSQEAGHEQYF
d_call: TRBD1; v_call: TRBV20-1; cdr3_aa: CSARDWTGEPYNEQFF
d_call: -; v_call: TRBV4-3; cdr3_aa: CASSQENEYQETQYF
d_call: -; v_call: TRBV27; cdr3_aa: CASSLSGGGKTQYF
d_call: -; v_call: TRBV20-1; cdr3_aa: CSARDSGQGKTDTRYF
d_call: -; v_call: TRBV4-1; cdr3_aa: CASSQREGWNQPQHF